A selection of T cell receptor beta chains follows, all from one sample in a study of CD8+CD57+ T cells in acquired aplastic anemia. TCRdb independently ran MiXCR on the reads; one entry per CDR3 protein. Of 100,000 to 150,000 distinct CDR3 sequences in the sample, about two fifths are singletons; the top ten hold over 2%. Input material: sorted CD4+, CD8+, or CD8+CD57+ T cells (not recorded which) from PBMCs. The source of these receptors is a human donor with aplastic anemia. Both conserved end residues are part of each CDR3. Each record gives: clone size, V gene, J gene, D gene, CDR3 DNA, CDR3 protein. D genes are given only for firm matches. A clone size is listed for some rows: how often the clone was seen (once, few, many), or a class if it is expanded.

clone size: many; V gene: TRBV11-1; J gene: TRBJ2-1; D gene: -; CDR3 DNA: TGTGCCAGCAGCTCTAGCGTTCACAATTCTCGGCATAAGGCCTACAATGAGCAGTTCTTC; CDR3 protein: CASSSSVHNSRHKAYNEQFF
clone size: many; V gene: TRBV20-1; J gene: TRBJ2-4; D gene: -; CDR3 DNA: TGCAGTGCTAGAAACGGGATTTTCAAAAACATTCAGTACTTC; CDR3 protein: CSARNGIFKNIQYF
clone size: many; V gene: TRBV19; J gene: TRBJ1-5; D gene: -; CDR3 DNA: TGTGCCAGTAGTATAACGACGTGGAATCAGCCCCAGCATTTT; CDR3 protein: CASSITTWNQPQHF
clone size: many; V gene: TRBV5-1; J gene: TRBJ2-1; D gene: -; CDR3 DNA: TGCGCCAGCAGCTTGGAAGGGGATGAGCAGTTCTTC; CDR3 protein: CASSLEGDEQFF
clone size: -; V gene: TRBV7-9; J gene: TRBJ1-6; D gene: TRBD1; CDR3 DNA: TGTGCCAGCAGCTCCGGGGACAGGGGGAATTCACCCCTCCACTTT; CDR3 protein: CASSSGDRGNSPLHF
clone size: -; V gene: TRBV7-9; J gene: TRBJ1-6; D gene: -; CDR3 DNA: TGTGCCAGCAGCCAGACCCCGGGAGGGGGATCACCCCTCCACTTT; CDR3 protein: CASSQTPGGGSPLHF
clone size: few; V gene: TRBV6-4; J gene: TRBJ2-3; D gene: TRBD2; CDR3 DNA: TGTGCCAGCAGTGACATCTTCAGCGGGGGGGCAGGTGATACGCAGTATTTT; CDR3 protein: CASSDIFSGGAGDTQYF
clone size: many; V gene: TRBV24-1; J gene: TRBJ1-5; D gene: TRBD1; CDR3 DNA: TGTGCCACCGACAGGGGCGTGAATCAGCCCCAGCATTTT; CDR3 protein: CATDRGVNQPQHF
clone size: -; V gene: TRBV11-2; J gene: TRBJ1-2; D gene: -; CDR3 DNA: TGTGCCAGCAGCTTATATGAGACGGCGGAGGTCTACACCTTC; CDR3 protein: CASSLYETAEVYTF
clone size: -; V gene: TRBV10-3; J gene: TRBJ2-7; D gene: -; CDR3 DNA: TGTGCCATCAGTGAGGTCGCCCGGAGGGGGCTTAGATACGAGCAGTACTTC; CDR3 protein: CAISEVARRGLRYEQYF
clone size: many; V gene: TRBV11-3; J gene: TRBJ2-2; D gene: -; CDR3 DNA: TGTGCCAGCAGCTTAGAAGTGGGGGAGCTGTTTTTT; CDR3 protein: CASSLEVGELFF
clone size: many; V gene: TRBV19; J gene: TRBJ1-1; D gene: TRBD1; CDR3 DNA: TGTGCCAGTAGTTCCCGGACAGGGGGCAGGGCTGAAGCTTTCTTT; CDR3 protein: CASSSRTGGRAEAFF
clone size: many; V gene: TRBV7-8; J gene: TRBJ2-5; D gene: -; CDR3 DNA: TGTGCCAGCAGCTTAGAGGGCAGTTCAAAGACCCAGTACTTC; CDR3 protein: CASSLEGSSKTQYF
clone size: -; V gene: TRBV14; J gene: TRBJ2-1; D gene: -; CDR3 DNA: TGTGCCGGCAGTGGTGGCGGACTTAGGGGGTTCTTC; CDR3 protein: CAGSGGGLRGFF
clone size: many; V gene: TRBV4-1; J gene: TRBJ2-5; D gene: TRBD1; CDR3 DNA: TGCGCCAGCAGCCAAGGGGGACAGGGAGGAGGTGGGGAGACCCAGTACTTC; CDR3 protein: CASSQGGQGGGGETQYF
clone size: many; V gene: TRBV2; J gene: TRBJ1-4; D gene: -; CDR3 DNA: TGTGCCAGCGGGGACAATCCAGAAAAACTGTTTTTT; CDR3 protein: CASGDNPEKLFF
clone size: many; V gene: TRBV20-1; J gene: TRBJ1-2; D gene: -; CDR3 DNA: TGCAGTGCGGTTCTCAGGGGCTCAAACTATGGCTACACCTTC; CDR3 protein: CSAVLRGSNYGYTF
clone size: once; V gene: TRBV19; J gene: TRBJ2-6; D gene: -; CDR3 DNA: TGTGCCAGTAGTATTCTGGGTGGCCTGGGGTCCAACGTCCTGACTTTC; CDR3 protein: CASSILGGLGSNVLTF
clone size: many; V gene: TRBV4-3; J gene: TRBJ2-5; D gene: -; CDR3 DNA: TGCGCCAGCAGCCAAGGAACCAGCGGACAGACCCAGTACTTC; CDR3 protein: CASSQGTSGQTQYF
clone size: -; V gene: TRBV11-2; J gene: TRBJ1-5; D gene: -; CDR3 DNA: TGTGCCAGCGGGCAAGTTGGAAGCAATCAGCCCCAGCATTTT; CDR3 protein: CASGQVGSNQPQHF
clone size: -; V gene: TRBV6-2/TRBV6-3; J gene: TRBJ1-5; D gene: -; CDR3 DNA: TGTGCCAGCAGTTACAGGGAGGGCAATCAGCCCCAGCATTTT; CDR3 protein: CASSYREGNQPQHF
clone size: -; V gene: TRBV29-1; J gene: TRBJ2-3; D gene: TRBD2; CDR3 DNA: TGCGGCGTTATGACTAGCGGGGGGGCCGTAGATGCGCAGTATTTT; CDR3 protein: CGVMTSGGAVDAQYF
clone size: -; V gene: TRBV24-1; J gene: TRBJ1-2; D gene: -; CDR3 DNA: TGTGCCACCAGTGTTGGGGGGACCCCTGGCTACACCTTC; CDR3 protein: CATSVGGTPGYTF
clone size: -; V gene: TRBV19; J gene: TRBJ1-1; D gene: -; CDR3 DNA: TGTGCCAGTAGTTCACGTCCCCCTGGCACTGAAGCTTTCTTT; CDR3 protein: CASSSRPPGTEAFF
clone size: -; V gene: TRBV27; J gene: TRBJ1-2; D gene: -; CDR3 DNA: TGTGCCAGCTCGGGACCAACGAGAGGAGGCTACACCTTC; CDR3 protein: CASSGPTRGGYTF
clone size: -; V gene: TRBV28; J gene: TRBJ2-2; D gene: TRBD1; CDR3 DNA: TGTGCCAGCCGTCGTCGGGACAGGGATAACGGGGAGCTGTTTTTT; CDR3 protein: CASRRRDRDNGELFF
clone size: many; V gene: TRBV15; J gene: TRBJ1-4; D gene: -; CDR3 DNA: TGTGCCACCAGCTCTCGACATGCCGAAAAACTGTTTTTT; CDR3 protein: CATSSRHAEKLFF
clone size: many; V gene: TRBV6-1; J gene: TRBJ1-6; D gene: TRBD1; CDR3 DNA: TGTGCCAGCAGGCCTCTACCGCCCGGGACAGGGAATTCACCCCTCCACTTT; CDR3 protein: CASRPLPPGTGNSPLHF
clone size: -; V gene: TRBV10-3; J gene: TRBJ2-1; D gene: TRBD2; CDR3 DNA: TGTGCCAGCAGTGCCGAAGCGGGGGGAATATACAATGAGCAGTTCTTC; CDR3 protein: CASSAEAGGIYNEQFF
clone size: -; V gene: TRBV15; J gene: TRBJ2-3; D gene: -; CDR3 DNA: TGTGCCACCAGCAGGGCAGATACGCAGTATTTT; CDR3 protein: CATSRADTQYF
clone size: many; V gene: TRBV7-9; J gene: TRBJ1-1; D gene: TRBD1; CDR3 DNA: TGTGCCAGCAGCCCTAGACAGGGAGGCACTGAAGCTTTCTTT; CDR3 protein: CASSPRQGGTEAFF
clone size: -; V gene: TRBV15; J gene: TRBJ1-2; D gene: -; CDR3 DNA: TGTGCCACCAGCAGCCGGCAGGGCTATGGCTACACCTTC; CDR3 protein: CATSSRQGYGYTF
clone size: -; V gene: TRBV25-1; J gene: TRBJ2-2; D gene: -; CDR3 DNA: TGTGCCAGCAGTGTAGGGGCCGGCGGGCTGTTTTTT; CDR3 protein: CASSVGAGGLFF
clone size: -; V gene: TRBV29-1; J gene: TRBJ1-5; D gene: -; CDR3 DNA: TGCAGCGTTGAACGCAGGGGACGGTTACGCAATCAGCCCCAGCATTTT; CDR3 protein: CSVERRGRLRNQPQHF
clone size: -; V gene: TRBV12-3/TRBV12-4; J gene: TRBJ2-2; D gene: -; CDR3 DNA: TGTGCCAGCAGGGGGTGGGGGGACGCCGAAACTACCGGGGAGCTGTTTTTT; CDR3 protein: CASRGWGDAETTGELFF
clone size: few; V gene: TRBV12-3/TRBV12-4; J gene: TRBJ2-6; D gene: -; CDR3 DNA: TGTGCCAGCAGTTTCGCCGGGAACTGGGGGGCCAACGTCCTGACTTTC; CDR3 protein: CASSFAGNWGANVLTF
clone size: -; V gene: TRBV2; J gene: TRBJ1-3; D gene: -; CDR3 DNA: TGTGCCAGCAGAGGGGACCTCTCTGGAAACACCATATATTTT; CDR3 protein: CASRGDLSGNTIYF